Listed here are 32 T cell receptor beta chains from one sample, sequenced in a study of shared clonotypes between healthy human individuals. The table came from immunoSEQ multiplex PCR; TCRdb's copy has only in-frame clones and leaves some out. The sample includes more than 2,000,000 clones, approximately 90% of them seen just once. The specimen sequenced was naive CD4+ T cells sorted from blood. Specified subset: CD45RA+ positively selected. Receptors were obtained from a man between 18 and 29 years old in good health.

CDR3 nucleotides: TGTGCCAGCAGTTTAGCGGCGGGAACATGGGAGCAGTTCTTC. Protein product: CASSLAAGTWEQFF. The chain is built from TRBV27 and TRBJ2-1; tentatively, D is TRBD2 (6 bases). Germline values: CDR1 MNHEY, CDR2 SMNVEV (reference sequence). The CDR3 totals 14 residues. Trimming took 2 bases from V and 10 from J, leaving 15 bases between them.

The V gene is TRBV11-2, the J gene TRBJ2-2; D is perhaps TRBD2 (6 bases). Germline values: CDR1 SGHAT, CDR2 FQNNGV. This CDR3 spans 14 amino acids. V lost 3 bases, J lost 4 bases, and 9 bases lay in between. CDR3 amino acids: CASSLGLFTGELFF. CDR3 DNA: TGTGCCAGCAGCTTGGGACTTTTCACCGGGGAGCTGTTTTTT.

This chain links TRBV6-6 with TRBJ2-1, with 7 bases aligning to TRBD1. This CDR3 region has 15 residues. Germline assignment: CDR1 MNHNY and CDR2 SVGAGI (reference sequence). Losses at the gene ends were 6 bases for V and 0 bases for J; bases not matched to a gene: 5. The CDR3 protein is CASSDNRGSYNEQFF. CDR3 coding DNA: TGTGCCAGCAGCGATAACAGGGGCTCCTACAATGAGCAGTTCTTC.

The V call is TRBV5-1, the J call TRBJ2-4; TRBD1 agrees at 10 bases. Germline CDR1 reads SGHRS; CDR2 reads YFSETQ. The ends lost 4 bases at V and 9 bases at J; junction bases unmatched: 7. CDR3 length equals 14 residues. The CDR3 sequence: CASSPGQGWGIQYF. The CDR3 DNA reads TGCGCCAGCAGCCCGGGACAGGGGTGGGGCATTCAGTACTTC.

This rearrangement joins TRBV5-1 to TRBJ2-7; 9 bases fit TRBD2. With 0 bases clipped from V and 7 bases from J, the junction kept 11 bases outside the gene matches. This CDR3 has 16 residues. CDR1 is SGHRS, CDR2 YFSETQ, per germline. The CDR3 DNA reads TGCGCCAGCAGCTTGGGGACGACCTTGGCGGGAGGGGAGCAGTACTTC. The encoded protein is CASSLGTTLAGGEQYF. The full variable domain, its missing parts supplied by reference TRBV5-1 and TRBJ2-7, is KAGVTQTPRYLIKTRGQQVTLSCSPISGHRSVSWYQQTPGQGLQFLFEYFSETQRNKGNFPGRFSGRQFSNSRSEMNVSTLELGDSALYLCASSLGTTLAGGEQYFGPGTRLTVT.

The chain combines TRBV6-1 with TRBJ2-7, with 7 bases identical to TRBD2. CDR3 length equals 16 residues. Germline V gives CDR1 MNHNS, CDR2 SASEGT. After removal of 2 bases from V and 2 bases from J, the junction contained 9 bases not matched to a gene. The CDR3 coding sequence is TGTGCCAGCAGTGAACCGGGGGGAGACAGACCCTACGAGCAGTACTTC. It translates to CASSEPGGDRPYEQYF.

This rearrangement joins TRBV10-3 to TRBJ1-4; D is possibly TRBD1 (5 bases). CDR3 length: 13 amino acids. V dropped 2 bases and J dropped 7 bases, with 8 bases sitting between them. The germline V gene encodes CDR1 ENHRY and CDR2 SYGVKD. Here the CDR3 DNA reads TGTGCCATCAGTGAGGGGACCAGTGAAAAACTGTTTTTT. The encoded protein is CAISEGTSEKLFF.

V gene TRBV7-2 combines with J gene TRBJ2-7; 8 nucleotides line up with TRBD2. From germline, CDR1 is SGHTA and CDR2 FQGNSA. V was clipped by 1 base and J by 7 bases; unmatched bases: 12. The CDR3 spans 16 residues. The CDR3 loop is CASSLVPAGATGEQYF. CDR3 in DNA: TGTGCCAGCAGCTTAGTTCCAGCGGGGGCCACGGGGGAGCAGTACTTC. The entire variable domain, with the rest obtained from reference TRBV7-2 and TRBJ2-7, is as follows: GAGVSQSPSNKVTEKGKDVELRCDPISGHTALYWYRQSLGQGLEFLIYFQGNSAPDKSGLPSDRFSAERTGGSVSTLTIQRTQQEDSAVYLCASSLVPAGATGEQYFGPGTRLTVT.

The rearrangement links TRBV19 to TRBJ1-2; D is ambiguous. Trimming removed 5 bases from V and 0 bases from J, with 7 bases in between. This CDR3 has 13 amino acids. Germline CDR1 reads LNHDA; CDR2 reads SQIVND (reference sequence). The CDR3 loop is CASSLGPNYGYTF. The CDR3 DNA is TGTGCCAGTAGTCTAGGGCCTAACTATGGCTACACCTTC.

The chain recombines TRBV11-2 with TRBJ2-4; D is possibly TRBD1 (6 bases). Trimming removed 6 bases at V and 2 bases at J, with 14 bases between. This CDR3 region has 15 residues. CDR1 and CDR2 (germline): SGHAT, FQNNGV. CDR3 sequence reads: CASSYIRGTKNIQYF. Here the CDR3 DNA reads TGTGCCAGCAGTTACATCAGGGGCACCAAAAACATTCAGTACTTC. Using reference TRBV11-2 and TRBJ2-4 for the parts outside the CDR3, the full variable domain is EAGVAQSPRYKIIEKRQSVAFWCNPISGHATLYWYQQILGQGPKLLIQFQNNGVVDDSQLPKDRFSAERLKGVDSTLKIQPAKLEDSAVYLCASSYIRGTKNIQYFGAGTRLSVL.

The chain carries TRBV19 and TRBJ1-2; D unclear. This CDR3 is 12 amino acids long. With 5 bases removed from V and 8 bases from J, the gap between germline ends came to 12 bases. Per the germline V gene, CDR1 is LNHDA and CDR2 is SQIVND (reference sequence). The CDR3 region is CASSDPSGGYTF. The CDR3 region has the DNA TGTGCCAGTAGTGACCCCTCTGGAGGCTACACCTTC.

V is TRBV11-2 and J is TRBJ1-2; 8 bases agree with TRBD1. In germline, CDR1 is SGHAT, CDR2 FQNNGV. The junction had 15 bases not matched to a gene; V was cut back by 3 bases and J by 3 bases. CDR3 length equals 18 residues. CDR3 sequence reads: CASSFGLQGEDQHYGYTF. DNA of the CDR3: TGTGCCAGCAGCTTCGGTTTACAGGGGGAAGATCAGCACTATGGCTACACCTTC.

V and J are TRBV4-3 and TRBJ2-1; no clear D gene. Germline V gives CDR1 LGHNA, CDR2 YSLEER. This CDR3 has 16 residues. The V and J ends lost 0 bases and 6 bases respectively, with 15 bases between them. The CDR3, as DNA: TGCGCCAGCAGCCAAGAATACGAATATAGGGCCAATGAGCAGTTCTTC. This gives the protein CASSQEYEYRANEQFF.

The V call is TRBV5-1, the J call TRBJ2-2, with D maybe TRBD1 (6 bases). Germline CDR1 and CDR2: SGHRS and YFSETQ. Trimming took off 6 bases at V and 5 bases at J, with 14 bases between the two ends. The CDR3 is 14 amino acids. Here the CDR3 DNA reads TGCGCCAGCACCTACAACAGGGAAACCGGGGAGCTGTTTTTT. Its translation is CASTYNRETGELFF.

The CDR3 is CASSKASQKGYEQYF. The CDR3 bases are TGTGCCAGCAGCAAAGCCTCGCAGAAAGGCTACGAGCAGTACTTC. This chain connects TRBV21-1 to TRBJ2-7. TRBV21-1 is an annotated pseudogene. The CDR3 is made up of 15 amino acids.

The chain links TRBV7-8 to TRBJ1-1, with a weak D call TRBD1 (5 bases). The V end was cut by 1 base, the J end by 1 base, with 13 bases between. Germline values: CDR1 SGHVS, CDR2 FQNEAQ. The CDR3 loop spans 16 amino acids. The CDR3 DNA follows: TGTGCCAGCAGCTTAGAATGGCGGGACGGGAACACTGAAGCTTTCTTT. Its protein is CASSLEWRDGNTEAFF. Drawing the rest from reference TRBV7-8 and TRBJ1-1, the complete variable domain is GAGVSQSPRYKVAKRGQDVALRCDPISGHVSLFWYQQALGQGPEFLTYFQNEAQLDKSGLPSDRFFAERPEGSVSTLKIQRTQQEDSAVYLCASSLEWRDGNTEAFFGQGTRLTVV.

The rearrangement uses TRBV11-1 and TRBJ1-2; TRBD1 matches at 8 bases. This CDR3 is built from 14 residues. With V trimmed by 3 bases and J by 4 bases, 4 bases remained unmatched. Germline V lookup: CDR1 SGHAT, CDR2 FQDESV (reference sequence). In DNA form, the CDR3 reads TGTGCCAGCAGCTTCGGACAGGGTAGCTATGGCTACACCTTC. Residues: CASSFGQGSYGYTF.

The rearrangement joins TRBV10-1 to TRBJ2-2; D gene unclear. CDR1 and CDR2 (germline): WNHNN, SYGVQD (reference sequence). There are 17 residues in the CDR3. V gave up 0 bases and J gave up 4 bases, with 15 bases separating them. CDR3 coding DNA: TGCGCCAGCAGTGAGTCGACGAAGGGATTGGGCACCGGGGAGCTGTTTTTT. This sequence encodes CASSESTKGLGTGELFF.

Comment on this clone: This same CDR3 is encoded by further DNA sequences in the sample. The V gene is TRBV6-1, the J gene TRBJ2-3, with TRBD1 identical over 7 bases. The CDR3 loop spans 13 amino acids. CDR1 is MNHNS and CDR2 is SASEGT in the germline V gene. The ends lost 5 bases at V and 3 bases at J; junction bases unmatched: 2. CDR3 in DNA: TGTGCCAGCAGTAGGACAGGTACAGATACGCAGTATTTT. It codes for CASSRTGTDTQYF.

The chain combines TRBV4-3 with TRBJ2-7; the D gene is possibly TRBD2 (6 bases). This CDR3 has 14 residues. V lost 1 base and J 0 bases, leaving 7 bases between the germline ends. The germline CDR1 and CDR2 sequences are LGHNA and YSLEER. DNA of the CDR3: TGCGCCAGCAGCCAAGGCGGGACCTCCTACGAGCAGTACTTC. Protein: CASSQGGTSYEQYF.

The chain is built from TRBV11-2 and TRBJ2-2; D is undetermined. Germline V gives CDR1 SGHAT, CDR2 FQNNGV. V lost 5 bases to trimming and J lost 8 bases, with 21 bases between them. The CDR3 consists of 16 residues. CDR3 sequence: CASSPLSGKVLGELFF. CDR3 in DNA: TGTGCCAGCAGCCCCCTTAGTGGAAAAGTATTGGGGGAGCTGTTTTTT.

This sequence joins TRBV19 and TRBJ1-2; TRBD1 is a possible D gene (5 bases). CDR1 and CDR2 (germline): LNHDA, SQIVND (reference sequence). V gave up 5 bases and J gave up 2 bases, with 12 bases separating them. This CDR3 comprises 14 residues. The CDR3 DNA reads as TGTGCCAGTAGTTCCCGGGGCGAAAACTATGGCTACACCTTC. It specifies CASSSRGENYGYTF.

This clone was observed a handful of times. This may stem from a read error, because a much larger clone lies one nucleotide away. Additional DNA sequences in this sample encode the identical CDR3. The chain couples TRBV30 to TRBJ1-1; D not certain. CDR1 is GTSNPN and CDR2 is SVGIG in the germline V gene (reference sequence). The CDR3 extends over 11 amino acids. V was trimmed by 1 base and J by 3 bases, leaving 3 bases between them. This CDR3 is CAWSGDTEAFF. The DNA of the CDR3 is TGTGCCTGGAGTGGCGACACTGAAGCTTTCTTT.

The chain recombines TRBV15 with TRBJ2-5; 9 nucleotides line up with TRBD1. Germline V gene lookup returns CDR1 LNHNV and CDR2 YYDKDF (reference sequence). With V trimmed by 8 bases and J by 7 bases, 8 bases remained unmatched. CDR3 length: 13 amino acids. This CDR3 reads CATLDRGNGTQYF. DNA for the CDR3: TGTGCCACCCTTGACAGGGGGAATGGGACCCAGTACTTC.

This clone was seen only once. V and J are TRBV6-6 and TRBJ1-2; D gene uncertain. This CDR3 is built from 13 residues. V was pared by 6 bases and J by 4 bases, with 12 bases between. Germline CDR1 MNHNY, CDR2 SVGAGI (reference sequence). DNA for the CDR3: TGTGCCAGCAGCCCCATGGAGGGCTATGGCTACACCTTC. Translated: CASSPMEGYGYTF.

In its sample, this clone was seen once. The chain links TRBV6-4 to TRBJ1-5; D might be TRBD1 (6 bases). The CDR3 loop spans 15 amino acids. Germline CDR1 reads MRHNA; CDR2 reads SNTAGT. V dropped 8 bases and J dropped 3 bases, with 17 bases sitting between them. The CDR3 DNA is TGTGCCAGCTACCGCCGGGACACCAACAATCAGCCCCAGCATTTT. Translated: CASYRRDTNNQPQHF.

The chain uses TRBV19 and TRBJ2-6; weak D call: TRBD1 (5 bases). The ends were cut back, 1 base at V and 0 bases at J, with 10 bases in the middle. The CDR3 covers 17 residues. Germline V gene data show CDR1 as LNHDA and CDR2 as SQIVND (reference sequence). CDR3 residues: CASSIGQGYSGANVLTF. The CDR3 region has the DNA TGTGCCAGTAGTATAGGGCAGGGATACTCTGGGGCCAACGTCCTGACTTTC. Full variable domain (rest looked up from reference TRBV19 and TRBJ2-6): DGGITQSPKYLFRKEGQNVTLSCEQNLNHDAMYWYRQDPGQGLRLIYYSQIVNDFQKGDIAEGYSVSREKKESFPLTVTSAQKNPTAFYLCASSIGQGYSGANVLTFGAGSRLTVL.

This sequence joins TRBV10-1 and TRBJ2-2; D gene ambiguous. The CDR3 has 15 residues. Germline V gene sequence: CDR1 WNHNN, CDR2 SYGVQD (reference sequence). The V end lost 0 bases, the J end lost 2 bases, and 7 bases lay between the germline ends. The CDR3 spells CASSESSLNTGELFF. The CDR3 DNA sequence: TGCGCCAGCAGTGAGTCCTCATTAAACACCGGGGAGCTGTTTTTT.

The V call is TRBV10-1, the J call TRBJ1-3; D is uncertain. CDR3 length equals 15 residues. The germline V gene has CDR1 WNHNN and CDR2 SYGVQD (reference sequence). The V gene lost 3 bases and the J gene lost 1 base, with 10 bases spanning the gap. CDR3 nucleotides: TGCGCCAGCAGTGAAACAGCCGCTTCTGGAAACACCATATATTTT. Protein product: CASSETAASGNTIYF.

The chain has TRBV7-2 and TRBJ2-7; TRBD1 matches at 7 bases. This CDR3 is 15 amino acids long. Germline V gene lookup returns CDR1 SGHTA and CDR2 FQGNSA. The trim removed 7 bases at V and 2 bases at J, leaving 11 bases unmatched. The CDR3 here is CASTTGRGITYEQYF. As DNA, the CDR3 is TGTGCCAGCACCACCGGCAGGGGGATTACCTACGAGCAGTACTTC. Full variable domain (outside the CDR3, taken from reference TRBV7-2 and TRBJ2-7): GAGVSQSPSNKVTEKGKDVELRCDPISGHTALYWYRQSLGQGLEFLIYFQGNSAPDKSGLPSDRFSAERTGGSVSTLTIQRTQQEDSAVYLCASTTGRGITYEQYFGPGTRLTVT.

The V gene is TRBV4-1, the J gene TRBJ1-5, with TRBD1 matching over 10 bases. V was clipped by 4 bases and J by 7 bases; unmatched bases: 7. The length of the CDR3 is 15 residues. Germline CDR1 reads MGHRA; CDR2 reads YSYEKL. This CDR3 reads CASSPSDRGKQPQHF. The DNA for the CDR3 is TGCGCCAGCAGCCCCTCGGACAGGGGGAAGCAGCCCCAGCATTTT.

This clone was found once. The chain employs TRBV5-6 and TRBJ1-5; TRBD1 is a possible D gene (5 bases). Germline loops: CDR1 SGHDT, CDR2 YYEEEE. The CDR3 runs 15 residues. V lost 2 bases to trimming and J lost 1 base, with 10 bases between them. In nucleotides, the CDR3 is TGTGCCAGCAGCTTTTCAGGGCCGAGCAATCAGCCCCAGCATTTT. Translated, it gives CASSFSGPSNQPQHF. Drawing the rest from reference TRBV5-6 and TRBJ1-5, the complete variable domain is DAGVTQSPTHLIKTRGQQVTLRCSPKSGHDTVSWYQQALGQGPQFIFQYYEEEERQRGNFPDRFSGHQFPNYSSELNVNALLLGDSALYLCASSFSGPSNQPQHFGDGTRLSIL.